These T cell receptor beta chains were read from a single sample in a study of CD8+ T cells in alopecia areata. Data came from immunoSEQ multiplex PCR; TCRdb stores just in-frame clones and leaves some out. The data contain about 180,000 clones, about half of them singletons. The sample here was CD8+ T cells sorted from blood, taken at approximately week 51, from a patient treated with tofacitinib. The source is a human donor with alopecia areata. Both conserved end residues are part of each CDR3. The D gene is left open where the match is weak. Where a row states a size, it is once, few, many or the class of an expanded clone; other rows omit it.

size: .
J: TRBJ2-1
V: TRBV30
D: TRBD2
DNA: TGTGCCTGGAGTGCAGCGGGGGGGCCAGGAGAGCAGTTCTTC
CDR3: CAWSAAGGPGEQFF

size: .
J: TRBJ2-1
V: TRBV5-6
D: .
DNA: TGTGCCAGCAGCTTGTCTCGAGGGGGTATATACAATGAGCAGTTCTTC
CDR3: CASSLSRGGIYNEQFF

size: .
J: TRBJ2-7
V: TRBV5-6
D: TRBD1
DNA: TGTGCCAGCAGCGGGGACAGGGTGGAGCAGTACTTC
CDR3: CASSGDRVEQYF

size: few
J: TRBJ1-2
V: TRBV30
D: .
DNA: TGTGCCTGGAGTGTGGAGCCTCGGCGGGGCTACACCTTC
CDR3: CAWSVEPRRGYTF

size: few
J: TRBJ2-1
V: TRBV7-9
D: .
DNA: TGTGCCAGCAGCCCACAGGGTTCCTACAATGAGCAGTTCTTC
CDR3: CASSPQGSYNEQFF

size: .
J: TRBJ1-3
V: TRBV30
D: TRBD1
DNA: TGTGCCTGGAGTGTAGTACGACAGGGCAAAGGAAACACCATATATTTT
CDR3: CAWSVVRQGKGNTIYF

size: few
J: TRBJ2-3
V: TRBV12-5
D: .
DNA: TGTGCTAGTGGCTCGGACAGATTCACAGATACGCAGTATTTT
CDR3: CASGSDRFTDTQYF

size: .
J: TRBJ2-7
V: TRBV27
D: TRBD1
DNA: TGTGCCAGCAGTTTCGGACAGGGGGGACACGAGCAGTACTTC
CDR3: CASSFGQGGHEQYF

size: .
J: TRBJ2-2
V: TRBV5-1
D: .
DNA: TGCGCCAGCAGCTTAGACGATCCAAGGGGGAAGACCGGGGAGCTGTTTTTT
CDR3: CASSLDDPRGKTGELFF

size: .
J: TRBJ2-2
V: TRBV7-3
D: .
DNA: TGTGCCAGCAGCCCCTTAAGGACCAAGAACACCGGGGAGCTGTTTTTT
CDR3: CASSPLRTKNTGELFF

size: .
J: TRBJ2-2
V: TRBV5-1
D: TRBD1
DNA: TGCGCCAGCAGCACCCAACCGGGACAGGGGCCGAACACCGGGGAGCTGTTTTTT
CDR3: CASSTQPGQGPNTGELFF

size: .
J: TRBJ1-5
V: TRBV11-2
D: .
DNA: TGTGCCAGCAGCTACAGGGGCAATCAGCCCCAGCATTTT
CDR3: CASSYRGNQPQHF

size: few
J: TRBJ2-5
V: TRBV9
D: .
DNA: TGTGCCAGCAGCAAGCACCCGGGGGCCCAGTACTTC
CDR3: CASSKHPGAQYF

size: .
J: TRBJ2-7
V: TRBV14
D: .
DNA: TGTGCCAGCAGCCAAGTTCGCACGCATTTCTACGAGCAGTACTTC
CDR3: CASSQVRTHFYEQYF

size: few
J: TRBJ2-1
V: TRBV29-1
D: .
DNA: TGCAGCGTTGAAGGGGACTGGCTCAATGAGCAGTTCTTC
CDR3: CSVEGDWLNEQFF

size: .
J: TRBJ2-3
V: TRBV27
D: .
DNA: TGTGCCAGCAGTTTCAACCGGGACACAGATACGCAGTATTTT
CDR3: CASSFNRDTDTQYF

size: few
J: TRBJ1-2
V: TRBV2
D: .
DNA: TGTGCCAAAGGGGGGGATTGGGACTATGGCTACACCTTC
CDR3: CAKGGDWDYGYTF

size: .
J: TRBJ2-7
V: TRBV29-1
D: TRBD1
DNA: TGCAGCGTTGAACGAGGACAGGGCTACGAGCAGTACTTC
CDR3: CSVERGQGYEQYF

size: .
J: TRBJ2-5
V: TRBV18
D: TRBD1
DNA: TGTGCCAGCTCACCAATGAGACAGGGACAAGAGACCCAGTACTTC
CDR3: CASSPMRQGQETQYF

size: few
J: TRBJ1-4
V: TRBV29-1
D: TRBD1
DNA: TGCAGCGTGGGACAGGCCACTAATGAAAAACTGTTTTTT
CDR3: CSVGQATNEKLFF

size: .
J: TRBJ2-1
V: TRBV7-6
D: TRBD1
DNA: TGTGCCAGCAGCCTGCGACAGGGCCTAGACAATGAGCAGTTCTTC
CDR3: CASSLRQGLDNEQFF

size: once
J: TRBJ2-7
V: TRBV7-9
D: .
DNA: TGTGCCAGCAGCTTGACGCCCCAGGGGAGACGGTACTTC
CDR3: CASSLTPQGRRYF